The text below deals with one T cell receptor beta chain. Its cognate antigen has yet to be identified. Qualities for individual bases were not recorded, and no much larger clone is one base off. The sample's time point label is to be understood as: after trial treatment. Read against the paper, the sample's treatment or condition label means: LDRT plus nivolumab, ipilimumab, low-dose cyclophosphamide and aspirin (RACIN trial). The donors came from RACIN, which was a single-arm phase I dose-escalation trial that paired nivolumab and ipilimumab with aspirin, low-dose cyclophosphamide and low-dose radiotherapy. To be eligible, a patient needed to have an advanced solid tumor that was TIL-negative. Sequenced on an Illumina HiSeq 2500. First-strand cDNA was synthesized using Superscript III and a set of TRAV- and TRBV-specific primers, so that both TCRalpha and TCRbeta chains were covered. TCRs were amplified with Phusion for approximately 18 PCR cycles, with a constant-region primer paired with the adapter attached to the V primers. Isolated mRNA was amplified with the MessageAmp II aRNA Amplification Kit, using an approximately 15-hour in vitro transcription at 37°C. The Dynabeads mRNA DIRECT Purification Kit was used to isolate mRNA for TCR sequencing. A second roughly 25-cycle Phusion PCR added indexed Illumina adapters, and products were purified with AMPure XP beads. The original methods were these. Using custom Perl scripts, TCR sequences that encoded the same protein were pooled, out-of-frame sequences were dropped, and the abundance of each clonotype was calculated. Any TCR sequence supported by only a single read was excluded from analysis. Repertoire metrics included Shannon entropy, Gini index, clonality, richness, and frequency of TCRs shared between repertoires. TCRdb reworked the public reads: Q25 trimming with fastp, MiXCR clone assembly, productive beta chains retained. Merged by CDR3 protein, the rows form single entries marked with the most common genes and DNA. TCRdb assigned the V and J calls; the authors' analysis was not used. Here the sample has 60,000 or so distinct CDR3 sequences; under 30% occur a single time. The ten biggest clones cover 6.5% to 7% of the sample.

The CDR3 holds 14 amino acids from the cysteine to the phenylalanine. Left in the record is the CDR3 DNA by itself, 42 bases read in frame from the first base. The germline V gene gives CDR1 as SGHNT and CDR2 as YENEEA. The germline V end is reduced by 6 bases and the J end by 5 bases; junction bases left unmatched: 7. The sample is drawn from a study of low-dose radiotherapy and immunotherapy resistance in tumors (dated by TCRdb to the early 2020s). For the study in its entirety: In Cohort 1, 0.5 Gy per fraction was delivered every 2 weeks, and a total PTV dose of 6.5 Gy was prescribed. Eight patients were included in the translational analysis: three from the first dose cohort and the first five from the second dose cohort. Trial participants were not randomized into treatment groups. Cohort 2 received 1 Gy per fraction every two weeks, with a total of 13 Gy over 26 weeks. Every two weeks, patients got intravenous cyclophosphamide at 200 mg/m2, given one day ahead of each radiation and immunotherapy administration. Patients were given nivolumab as a 240 mg flat dose every two weeks and ipilimumab at 1 mg/kg every six weeks, with both drugs delivered intravenously. Starting on cycle 1 day 1, patients took 300 mg of aspirin by mouth once daily for four cycles.

Specimen: PBMCs, collected after low-dose radiotherapy plus immunotherapy. The TCR sequence derives from a male donor with prostate cancer. The sequence links TRBV11-3 to TRBJ2-5; TRBD1 lines up with 9 middle nucleotides. The CDR3 protein is CASSLTGGWETQYF. The DNA sequence follows: TGTGCCAGCAGTTTAACAGGGGGCTGGGAGACCCAGTACTTC.